The entry below gives a single T cell receptor (beta chain) sequence along with its context. No antigen is known for it. The source of the sample is a study of shared clonotypes between healthy human individuals. Germline lookup yields CDR1 SGHTA and CDR2 FQGNSA. The ends lost 7 bases at V and 5 bases at J; junction bases unmatched: 8. This CDR3 is built from 15 residues. Overall study findings and caveats: The small donor group covered limited genetic and exposure diversity.

This was a deep-level run. Clones were sequenced by immunoSEQ multiplex PCR, and TCRdb holds only the in-frame ones, with some missing. The table shows about 2,500,000 clones, with 85% to 95% occurring only once. The clonotype was recovered from a man between 18 and 35 years old in good health. Sequenced sample: naive CD4+ T cells sorted from blood. Sample subset: CD45RA+ positively selected. The chain carries TRBV7-2 and TRBJ2-5, with TRBD2 identical over 12 bases. The CDR3 bases are TGTGCCAGCACCACTCTAGCGGGAGGGGCGGAGACCCAGTACTTC. Its protein product is CASTTLAGGAETQYF.